This T cell receptor (beta chain) was obtained from a study of blood T cells in healthy people across ages (dated by TCRdb to between 2015 and 2017). With respect to the entire study: Template switching captured roughly one uniquely barcoded TCR beta cDNA molecule per two T cells in model experiments. Age-related changes in TCR beta repertoire diversity were measured in the study by deep sequencing normalized with unique cDNA molecular identifiers. The study analyzed two additional independent replicas of 1 million unique cDNA reads from the same blood draw for two donors, one aged 18 to 29 and one aged 80 or older. The donors were split into four age groups: young (average around 17 years), middle-aged (about 40), aged (more than 60) and long-lived (under 90). General findings and caveats noted by the study authors: Because profiling used bulk unsorted PBMCs, naive and antigen-experienced compartments could not be compared conclusively. Estimates of total diversity based on one million sequenced T cells were regarded as lower bounds and as underestimates. Observed TCR beta diversity correlated strongly with the percentage of naive T cells measured by flow cytometry. The long-lived group showed more naive CD4+ T cells, fewer expanded clones and increased TCR diversity than the aged group, suggesting age selection. Donor CMV infection status was unknown, potentially confounding age-related changes in expanded clonotypes. As age increased, observed TCR beta diversity per million T cells dropped in a roughly linear way, and a significant reduction was already evident by age 40.

The 39 donors, aged about 6 to 100 years, were systemically healthy Caucasian individuals from Russia. About 9.8 milliliters of peripheral blood were drawn from each donor into EDTA-treated Vacutainer tubes. PBMCs were isolated by Ficoll-Paque density-gradient centrifugation, with at least 6.5 million obtained per sample. Trizol reagent was used to extract total RNA from the PBMCs, yielding at least 5.5 micrograms per sample. For every donor, an aliquot of PBMCs went through flow cytometry to measure the percentages of naive CD45RAhigh/CD27high T cells. To prepare the library, 5' RACE was applied. The data were produced on an Illumina HiSeq 2500. A second PCR of about 6 to 11 cycles was performed with a sample-barcoded 5' primer and a J-beta primer mix. A unique molecular identifier was introduced onto each TCR beta cDNA molecule by a template-switch 5' adaptor carrying 12 random nucleotides. At least 2.5 million CDR3-containing paired-end reads were obtained from each sample. First-strand cDNA was synthesized from all RNA with the Mint cDNA synthesis kit, primed by a TRBC-specific oligonucleotide. Following uracil-DNA glycosylase treatment, all cDNA underwent a first 18-cycle PCR with the universal primers M1SS and BC2_uni_R. The study's processing was this. For normalization, 1 million high-quality reads were randomly selected from each sample, with every read carrying a distinct molecular identifier. Reads sharing molecular identifiers were discarded rather than binned into consensus sequences. MiTCR, set to a Q25 quality threshold and the strictest error-elimination algorithm, was used for CDR3 identification, clonotype clustering and error correction. A nonparametric unseen species model with Euler transformation was used to estimate a lower bound on total TCR beta diversity. Using fastp at Q25 and MiXCR, TCRdb reprocessed the public reads and kept productive beta chains. Records with the same CDR3 protein are collapsed into one entry carrying the most frequent genes and DNA. These V and J calls derive from TCRdb rather than the authors' analysis. The sample has 500,000 to 650,000 distinct CDR3 sequences on record, roughly a quarter of them singletons. Approximately 3.6% of the sample goes to the ten largest clones.

The table lists this clonotype with a few counts. No antigen is known for it. Base qualities are not at hand, and no much larger clone is one base apart. The CDR3 goes from the cysteine to the phenylalanine over 17 residues. Here the CDR3 DNA is all that survives: 51 bases in frame from base 1. According to the germline V gene, CDR1 reads SGHRS and CDR2 reads YFSETQ. Germline trimming amounts to 0 bases on V and 0 bases on J, with 5 as the count of junction bases outside the gene matches. The data also belong to a second study, concerning T cells of mothers and their children. Per that second paper: Nine systemically healthy Caucasian individuals, comprising three mothers and their six children, were included as donors. cDNA synthesis used all of the extracted RNA, with roughly 1.5 ug of RNA in each 15 ul reaction. In the second PCR, the M1S primer added sample barcodes and 2-4 random nucleotides. More than 8.5 million TCR beta CDR3 reads were obtained from each mother, and 2.5 million to 3 million reads were obtained from each child. Thymic selection similarly shapes TCR recombination output in related and unrelated pairs, with minor effect from inherited differences. Normalized repertoire overlap was always slightly but never significantly higher in related than unrelated mother-child pairs. No persistent microchimeric T cell clones were found, with a detection sensitivity of around 100 clones per million clonotypes. In the study, deep NGS was used to compare the TCR beta repertoires of mothers and children, and features distinguishing related mother-child pairs from unrelated individuals were sought. Mothers averaged around 40 +/- 4 years of age and children averaged approximately 12 +/- 4 years. After adapter ligation was performed with NEBNext reagents, the libraries were sequenced on an Illumina HiSeq 2000 with 100+100 nt paired-end reads. Mother and child libraries were prepared a month apart and sequenced in separate runs to prevent cross-contamination. Between roughly 450,000 and 2,000,000 distinct TCR beta clonotypes were identified per donor. Naive TCR beta clonotypes were estimated from low-frequency clonotypes matched to each donor's FACS-determined naive share, without sorting.

The TCR sequence derives from a boy between 2 and 15 years old in good health. The sample consisted of blood. The rearrangement joined TRBV5-1 to TRBJ2-3; 9 bases in between match TRBD2. The DNA is as follows: TGCGCCAGCAGCTTGGTCTCTAGCGGGACGAGCACAGATACGCAGTATTTT. This codes for CASSLVSSGTSTDTQYF.